The 9 T cell receptor beta chains in this list originate from one sample, sequenced in a study of cytomegalovirus exposure and HLA in healthy donors. The study ran its PCR with 60 Vbeta and 13 Jbeta primers. Here immunoSEQ multiplex PCR was the method, and the copy in TCRdb shows in-frame clones only, minus some. The repertoire holds 150,000 to 200,000 clones, with 75% to 90% as singletons. The specimen sequenced was PBMCs. These receptors originate from a man aged 50 or older in good health and CMV-seropositive.

Concerning this clone itself: Since the CDR3 does not end with the conserved phenylalanine or tryptophan, this likely comes from a read error. The DNA is omitted, as the CDR3 cannot be located on it reliably, and the CDR3 follows TCRdb's listing. The V call is TRBV1, the J call TRBJ1-3; the D call of TRBD1 is as the table states it, not checked on the DNA. TRBV1 is designated a pseudogene. The CDR3 is made up of 13 amino acids, end residues included. The CDR3 reads CTSSQDNEHTIYV.

The gene calls are TRBV18 and TRBJ2-2, with 8 bases aligning to TRBD2. The V gene end was trimmed by 3 bases and the J gene end by 0 bases; junction bases not matched to a gene: 3. The CDR3 consists of 16 residues. The germline V gene has CDR1 KGHSH and CDR2 LQKENI. CDR3 sequence: CASSPVAGTNTGELFF. In DNA form, the CDR3 reads TGTGCCAGCTCACCGGTAGCGGGAACGAACACCGGGGAGCTGTTTTTT.

The chain recombines TRBV28 with TRBJ2-7, with a weak D call TRBD2 (6 bases). This CDR3 spans 17 amino acids. Germline-derived CDR1 and CDR2 are MDHEN and SYDVKM. Between the trimmed V and J ends, which lost 6 bases and 0 bases, there was a span of 21 bases. The chain's CDR3 is CASRSRGLLGSSYEQYF. CDR3 coding DNA: TGTGCCAGCAGATCCCGGGGACTCTTGGGTAGCTCCTACGAGCAGTACTTC.

This chain joins TRBV7-9 and TRBJ1-4, with D perhaps matching TRBD1 (6 bases). Trimming stripped 6 bases from V and 8 bases from J, with 10 bases between. CDR3 length: 12 residues. Germline V gene sequence: CDR1 SEHNR, CDR2 FQNEAQ (reference sequence). This CDR3 is CASSDGTEKLFF. In nucleotides, the CDR3 is TGTGCCAGCAGTGATGGGACAGAAAAACTGTTTTTT.

The gene calls are TRBV18 and TRBJ1-1, with D unresolved. Germline-derived CDR1 and CDR2 are KGHSH and LQKENI. The V end was cut by 2 bases, the J end by 1 base, with 23 bases between. This CDR3 contains 19 residues. CDR3 in amino acids: CASSPGVGEDSDWNTEAFF. In DNA form, the CDR3 reads TGTGCCAGCTCACCAGGGGTTGGGGAGGATTCAGATTGGAACACTGAAGCTTTCTTT.

The V gene is TRBV5-1, the J gene TRBJ2-1; 7 bases agree with TRBD2. This CDR3 has 14 amino acids. V was clipped by 4 bases and J by 3 bases; unmatched bases: 4. Germline values: CDR1 SGHRS, CDR2 YFSETQ. DNA of the CDR3: TGCGCCAGCAGCGGGGGGGAGGGCTACAATGAGCAGTTCTTC. Amino acid sequence: CASSGGEGYNEQFF.

This chain connects TRBV4-2 to TRBJ1-2; possible D gene TRBD1, 5 bases. Deletions cut 1 base from V and 4 bases from J, with 28 bases between. This CDR3 region has 20 residues. Looked up from germline, CDR1 is LGHNA and CDR2 is YNFKEQ. The CDR3 DNA reads TGTGCCAGCAGCCAAGCAGTTTGGGTTTCTCAGGGCTCCCCCTTCTATGGCTACACCTTC. Translated: CASSQAVWVSQGSPFYGYTF.

This chain uses TRBV29-1 with TRBJ2-7; D is perhaps TRBD1 (5 bases). V lost 5 bases to trimming and J lost 2 bases, with 13 bases between them. In germline, CDR1 is SQVTM, CDR2 ANQGSEA. The CDR3 extends over 13 amino acids. CDR3 sequence reads: CSVTTATTYEQYF. CDR3 nucleotide sequence: TGCAGCGTTACGACAGCCACGACCTACGAGCAGTACTTC.

The chain employs TRBV9 and TRBJ2-5, with D possibly matching TRBD1 (6 bases). The CDR3 loop spans 15 amino acids. Per the germline V gene, CDR1 is SGDLS and CDR2 is YYNGEE. V dropped 3 bases and J dropped 5 bases, with 17 bases sitting between them. The CDR3 sequence is CASSEGAGDGETQYF. DNA for the CDR3: TGTGCCAGCAGCGAGGGAGCAGGGGATGGCGAGACCCAGTACTTC.